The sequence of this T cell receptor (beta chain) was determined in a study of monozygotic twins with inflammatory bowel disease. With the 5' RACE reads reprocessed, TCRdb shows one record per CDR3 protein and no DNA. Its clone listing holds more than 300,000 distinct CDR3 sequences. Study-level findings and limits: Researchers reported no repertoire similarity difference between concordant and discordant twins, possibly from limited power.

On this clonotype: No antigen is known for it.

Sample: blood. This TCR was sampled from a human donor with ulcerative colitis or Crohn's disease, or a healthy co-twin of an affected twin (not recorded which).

Here the CDR3 reads CASSPIIGQGDNEQYF. This chain links TRBV18 with TRBJ2-7; TCRdb's D call, TRBD1, is unchecked because there is no DNA. The germline V gene has CDR1 KGHSH and CDR2 LQKENI. CDR3 length equals 16 residues.